One T cell receptor beta chain is described in this entry. The data belong to a study of blood T cell repertoires in COVID-19. Across the whole study: Samples of COVID-19 (acute and convalescent) were obtained from the United States, Italy and Spain. PBMCs, B-cell-depleted T cells, or T cells provided the cDNA or gDNA that made up the material.

V lost 0 bases to trimming and J lost 3 bases, with 7 bases between them. The germline gives CDR1 LNHNV, CDR2 YYDKDF (reference sequence). The CDR3 runs 14 residues. Original processing methods: From reference gene primer amplification, estimates of nucleated cell counts were derived. The data were produced by immunoSEQ multiplex PCR, yet TCRdb's version contains in-frame clones alone and is incomplete. V and J calls and clone size are as listed in that table; D and trimming were resolved from the DNA. The data contain 65,000 to 85,000 clones, 78% of them singletons. This chain uses TRBV15 with TRBJ2-3, with D possibly being TRBD1 (6 bases). This clonotype was sampled from a human donor in a cohort sampled during active COVID-19. Sequenced sample: peripheral blood. The CDR3 DNA sequence: TGTGCCACCAGCAGAGACAGGGGTACAGATACGCAGTATTTT. Its translation: CATSRDRGTDTQYF.